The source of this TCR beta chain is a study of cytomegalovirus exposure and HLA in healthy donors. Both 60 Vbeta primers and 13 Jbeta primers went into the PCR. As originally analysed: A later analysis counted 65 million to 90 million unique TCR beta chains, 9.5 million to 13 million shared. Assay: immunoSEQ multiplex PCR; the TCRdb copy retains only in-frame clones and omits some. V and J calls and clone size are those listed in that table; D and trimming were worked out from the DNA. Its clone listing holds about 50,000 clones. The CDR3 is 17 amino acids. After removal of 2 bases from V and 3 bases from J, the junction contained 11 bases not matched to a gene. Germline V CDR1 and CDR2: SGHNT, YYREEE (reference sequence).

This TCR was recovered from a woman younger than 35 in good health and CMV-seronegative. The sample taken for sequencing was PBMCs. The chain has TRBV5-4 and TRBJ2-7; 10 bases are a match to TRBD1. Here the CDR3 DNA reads TGTGCCAGCAGCTTTGGCACTAGCGGACAGGGGGACTACGAGCAGTACTTC. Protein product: CASSFGTSGQGDYEQYF.